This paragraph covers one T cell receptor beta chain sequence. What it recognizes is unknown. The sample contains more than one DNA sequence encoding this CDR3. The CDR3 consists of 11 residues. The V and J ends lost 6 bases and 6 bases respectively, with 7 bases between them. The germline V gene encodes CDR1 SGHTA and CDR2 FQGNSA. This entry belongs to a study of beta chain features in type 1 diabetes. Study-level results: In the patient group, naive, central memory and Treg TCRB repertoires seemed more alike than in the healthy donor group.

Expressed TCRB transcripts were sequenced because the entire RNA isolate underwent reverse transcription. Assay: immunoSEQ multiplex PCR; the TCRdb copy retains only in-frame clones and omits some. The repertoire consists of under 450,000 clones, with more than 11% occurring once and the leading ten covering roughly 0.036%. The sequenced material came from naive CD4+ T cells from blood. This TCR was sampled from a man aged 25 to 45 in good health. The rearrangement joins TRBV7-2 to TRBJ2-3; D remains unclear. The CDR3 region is CASRRSDTQYF. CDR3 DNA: TGTGCCAGCAGACGATCGGATACGCAGTATTTT.